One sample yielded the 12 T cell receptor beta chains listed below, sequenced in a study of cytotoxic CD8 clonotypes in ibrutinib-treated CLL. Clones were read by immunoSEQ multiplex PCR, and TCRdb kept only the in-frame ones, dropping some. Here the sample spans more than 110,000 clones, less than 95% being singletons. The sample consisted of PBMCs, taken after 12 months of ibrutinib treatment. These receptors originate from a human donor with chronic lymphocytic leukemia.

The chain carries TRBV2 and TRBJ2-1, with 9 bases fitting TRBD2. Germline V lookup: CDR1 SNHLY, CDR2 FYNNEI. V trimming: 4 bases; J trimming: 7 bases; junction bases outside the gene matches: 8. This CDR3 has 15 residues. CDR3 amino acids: CASSAAGGVRNEQFF. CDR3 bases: TGTGCCAGCAGTGCTGCGGGAGGGGTAAGAAATGAGCAGTTCTTC.

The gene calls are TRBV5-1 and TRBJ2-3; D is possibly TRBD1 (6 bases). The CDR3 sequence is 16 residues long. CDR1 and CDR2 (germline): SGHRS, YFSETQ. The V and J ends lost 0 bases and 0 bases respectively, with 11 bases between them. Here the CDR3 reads CASSLAGTPSTDTQYF. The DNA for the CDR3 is TGCGCCAGCAGCTTGGCAGGGACACCTAGCACAGATACGCAGTATTTT.

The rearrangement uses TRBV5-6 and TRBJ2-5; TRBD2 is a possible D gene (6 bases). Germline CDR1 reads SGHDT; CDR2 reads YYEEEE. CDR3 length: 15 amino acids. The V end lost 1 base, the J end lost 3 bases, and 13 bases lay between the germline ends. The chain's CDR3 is CASSLRTGGEETQYF. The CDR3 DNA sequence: TGTGCCAGCAGCTTGAGGACCGGGGGAGAAGAGACCCAGTACTTC. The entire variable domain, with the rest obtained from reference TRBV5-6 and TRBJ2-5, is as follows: DAGVTQSPTHLIKTRGQQVTLRCSPKSGHDTVSWYQQALGQGPQFIFQYYEEEERQRGNFPDRFSGHQFPNYSSELNVNALLLGDSALYLCASSLRTGGEETQYFGPGTRLLVL.

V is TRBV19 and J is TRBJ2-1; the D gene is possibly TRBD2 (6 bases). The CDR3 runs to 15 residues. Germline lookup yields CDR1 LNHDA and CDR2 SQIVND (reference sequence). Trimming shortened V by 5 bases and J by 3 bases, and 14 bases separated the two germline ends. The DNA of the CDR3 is TGTGCCAGTAGTGATACCGGGACTTACTACAATGAGCAGTTCTTC. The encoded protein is CASSDTGTYYNEQFF.

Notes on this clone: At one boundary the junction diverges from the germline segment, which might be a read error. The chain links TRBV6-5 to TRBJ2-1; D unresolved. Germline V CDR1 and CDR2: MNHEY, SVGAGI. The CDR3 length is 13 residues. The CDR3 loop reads CASSASHFNERFF. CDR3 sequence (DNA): TGTGCCAGCAGTGCATCCCATTTCAATGAGCGGTTCTTC.

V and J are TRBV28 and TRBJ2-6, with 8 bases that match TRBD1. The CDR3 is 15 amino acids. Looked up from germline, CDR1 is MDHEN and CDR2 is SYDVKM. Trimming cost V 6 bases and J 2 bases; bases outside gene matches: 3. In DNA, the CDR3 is TGTGCCAGCAGACTACAGGGGGCTGGGGCCAACGTCCTGACTTTC. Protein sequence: CASRLQGAGANVLTF.

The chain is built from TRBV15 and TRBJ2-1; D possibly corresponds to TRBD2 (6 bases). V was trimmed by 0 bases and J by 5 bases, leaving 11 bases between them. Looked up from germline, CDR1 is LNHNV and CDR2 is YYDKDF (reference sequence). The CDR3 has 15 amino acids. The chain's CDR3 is CATSRDSRLDNEQFF. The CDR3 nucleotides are TGTGCCACCAGCAGAGATAGTAGACTAGACAATGAGCAGTTCTTC. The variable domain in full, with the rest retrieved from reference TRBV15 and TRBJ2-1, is DAMVIQNPRYQVTQFGKPVTLSCSQTLNHNVMYWYQQKSSQAPKLLFHYYDKDFNNEADTPDNFQSRRPNTSFCFLDIRSPGLGDTAMYLCATSRDSRLDNEQFFGPGTRLTVL.

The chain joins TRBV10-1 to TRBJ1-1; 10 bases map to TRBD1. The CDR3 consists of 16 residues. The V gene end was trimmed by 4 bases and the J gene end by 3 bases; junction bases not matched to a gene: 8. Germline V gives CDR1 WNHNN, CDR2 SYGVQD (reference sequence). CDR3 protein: CASSGPGTGVYTEAFF. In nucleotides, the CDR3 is TGCGCCAGCAGTGGGCCCGGGACAGGGGTATACACTGAAGCTTTCTTT.

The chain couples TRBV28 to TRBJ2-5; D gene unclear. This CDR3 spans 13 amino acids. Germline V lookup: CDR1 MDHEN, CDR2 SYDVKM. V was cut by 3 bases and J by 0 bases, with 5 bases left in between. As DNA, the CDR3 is TGTGCCAGCAGTTTCGGCCACCAAGAGACCCAGTACTTC. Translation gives CASSFGHQETQYF.

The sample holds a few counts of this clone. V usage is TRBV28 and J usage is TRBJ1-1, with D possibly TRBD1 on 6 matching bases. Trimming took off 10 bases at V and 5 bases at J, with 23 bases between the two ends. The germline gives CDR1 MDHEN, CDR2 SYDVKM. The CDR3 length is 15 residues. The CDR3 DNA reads TGTGCCACAAAAGGGAATGAGCAGGGGAGGACTGAAGCTTTCTTT. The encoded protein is CATKGNEQGRTEAFF.

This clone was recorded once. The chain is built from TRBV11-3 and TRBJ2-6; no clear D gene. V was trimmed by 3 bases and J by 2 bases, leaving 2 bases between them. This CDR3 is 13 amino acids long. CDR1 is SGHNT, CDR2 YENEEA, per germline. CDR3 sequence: CASSFTGANVLTF. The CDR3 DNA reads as TGTGCCAGCAGCTTCACTGGGGCCAACGTCCTGACTTTC.

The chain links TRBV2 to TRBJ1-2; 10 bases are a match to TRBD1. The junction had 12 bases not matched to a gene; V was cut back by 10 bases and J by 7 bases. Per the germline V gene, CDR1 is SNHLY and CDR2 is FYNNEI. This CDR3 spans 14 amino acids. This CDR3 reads CANLMTGGLSGYTF. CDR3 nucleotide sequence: TGTGCCAACCTCATGACAGGGGGCTTGAGTGGCTACACCTTC.